The present entry profiles one T cell receptor (beta chain) with its context. These data come from a study of blood T cell repertoires in COVID-19. The overall study: The origin of the acute and convalescent COVID-19 samples was the United States, Italy and Spain. PBMCs, B-cell-depleted T cells, or T cells provided the cDNA or gDNA that made up the material.

Original methodology: Amplification with reference gene primers provided the estimates of nucleated cell counts. Measured with immunoSEQ multiplex PCR; TCRdb has only the in-frame clones, and not every one. V, J and clone size are those of that table, while D and trimming were read from the DNA. The table has roughly 300,000 clones, approximately 85% seen once; the top ten hold 10% to 15%. The CDR3 runs 15 residues. Germline CDR1 reads SGHDN; CDR2 reads FVKESK. V lost 1 base, J lost 3 bases, and 7 bases lay in between. Sequencing input: peripheral blood. The receptor's source is a human donor in a cohort sampled during active COVID-19. The chain combines TRBV14 with TRBJ1-6, with a weak D call TRBD1 (5 bases). In nucleotides, the CDR3 is TGTGCCAGCAGCCAAGGACAGTACTATAATTCACCCCTCCACTTT. It yields the protein CASSQGQYYNSPLHF.